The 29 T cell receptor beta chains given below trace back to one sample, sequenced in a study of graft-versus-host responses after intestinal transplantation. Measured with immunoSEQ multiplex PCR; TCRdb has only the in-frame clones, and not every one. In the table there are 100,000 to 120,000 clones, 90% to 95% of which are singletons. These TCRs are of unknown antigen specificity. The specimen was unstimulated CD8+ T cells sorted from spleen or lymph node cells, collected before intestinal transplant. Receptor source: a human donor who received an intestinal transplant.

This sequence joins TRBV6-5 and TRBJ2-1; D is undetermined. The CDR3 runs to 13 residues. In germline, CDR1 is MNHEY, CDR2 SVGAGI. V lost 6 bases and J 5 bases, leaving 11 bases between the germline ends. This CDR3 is CASSLGLHNEQFF. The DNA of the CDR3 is TGTGCCAGCAGCCTCGGGCTCCACAATGAGCAGTTCTTC.

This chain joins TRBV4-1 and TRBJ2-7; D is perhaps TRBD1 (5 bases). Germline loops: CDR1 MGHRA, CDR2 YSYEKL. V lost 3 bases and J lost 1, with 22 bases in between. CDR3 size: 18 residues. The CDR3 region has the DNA TGCGCCAGCAGCCATGAAGGGGCCGGCCCCGCTACGTCCTACGAGCAGTACTTC. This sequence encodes CASSHEGAGPATSYEQYF.

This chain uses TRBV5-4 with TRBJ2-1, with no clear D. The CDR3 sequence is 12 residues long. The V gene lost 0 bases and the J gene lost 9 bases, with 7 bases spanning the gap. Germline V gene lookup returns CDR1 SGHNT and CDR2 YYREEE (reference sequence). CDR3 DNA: TGTGCCAGCAGCTTGGGACACAGTGAGCAGTTCTTC. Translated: CASSLGHSEQFF.

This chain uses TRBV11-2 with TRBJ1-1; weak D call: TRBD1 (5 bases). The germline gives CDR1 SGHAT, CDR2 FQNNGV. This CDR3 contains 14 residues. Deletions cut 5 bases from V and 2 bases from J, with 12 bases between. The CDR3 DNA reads TGTGCCAGCAGCCCCGCAGGGCCCAACACTGAAGCTTTCTTT. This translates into CASSPAGPNTEAFF. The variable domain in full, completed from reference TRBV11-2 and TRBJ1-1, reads EAGVAQSPRYKIIEKRQSVAFWCNPISGHATLYWYQQILGQGPKLLIQFQNNGVVDDSQLPKDRFSAERLKGVDSTLKIQPAKLEDSAVYLCASSPAGPNTEAFFGQGTRLTVV.

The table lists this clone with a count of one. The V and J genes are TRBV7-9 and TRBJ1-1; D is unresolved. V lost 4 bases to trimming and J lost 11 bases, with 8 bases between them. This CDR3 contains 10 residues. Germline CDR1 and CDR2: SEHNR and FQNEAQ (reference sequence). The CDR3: CASSSPPAFF. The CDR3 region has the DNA TGTGCCAGCAGCTCCCCCCCCGCTTTCTTT.

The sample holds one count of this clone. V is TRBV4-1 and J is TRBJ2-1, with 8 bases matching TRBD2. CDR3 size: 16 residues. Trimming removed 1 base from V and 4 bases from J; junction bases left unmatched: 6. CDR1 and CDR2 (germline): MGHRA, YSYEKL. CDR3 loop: CASSQGASGSYNEQFF. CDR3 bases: TGCGCCAGCAGCCAAGGGGCAAGCGGGAGTTACAATGAGCAGTTCTTC.

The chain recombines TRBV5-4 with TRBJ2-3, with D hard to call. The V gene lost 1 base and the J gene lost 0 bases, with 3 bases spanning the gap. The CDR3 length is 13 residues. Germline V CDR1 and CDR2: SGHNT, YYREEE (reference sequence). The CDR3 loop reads CASSLKSTDTQYF. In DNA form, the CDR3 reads TGTGCCAGCAGCTTGAAGAGCACAGATACGCAGTATTTT.

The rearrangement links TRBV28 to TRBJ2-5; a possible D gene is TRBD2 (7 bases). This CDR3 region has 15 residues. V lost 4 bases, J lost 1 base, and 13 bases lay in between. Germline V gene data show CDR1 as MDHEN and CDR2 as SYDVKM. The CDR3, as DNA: TGTGCCAGCAGTTGGGGGGCTAGCGGCCAAGAGACCCAGTACTTC. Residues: CASSWGASGQETQYF.

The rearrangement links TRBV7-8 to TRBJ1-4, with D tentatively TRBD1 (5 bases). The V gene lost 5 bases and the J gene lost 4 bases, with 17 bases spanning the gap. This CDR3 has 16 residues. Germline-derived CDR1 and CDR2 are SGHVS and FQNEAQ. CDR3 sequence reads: CASSPPRGRINEKLFF. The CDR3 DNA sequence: TGTGCCAGCAGCCCCCCAAGGGGACGGATTAATGAAAAACTGTTTTTT. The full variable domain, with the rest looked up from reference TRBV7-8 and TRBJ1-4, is GAGVSQSPRYKVAKRGQDVALRCDPISGHVSLFWYQQALGQGPEFLTYFQNEAQLDKSGLPSDRFFAERPEGSVSTLKIQRTQQEDSAVYLCASSPPRGRINEKLFFGSGTQLSVL.

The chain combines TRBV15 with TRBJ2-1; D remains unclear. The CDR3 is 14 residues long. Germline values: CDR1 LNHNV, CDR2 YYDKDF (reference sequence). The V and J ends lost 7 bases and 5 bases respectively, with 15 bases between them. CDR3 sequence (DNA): TGTGCCACCATCGATAGTTATCCGAACAATGAGCAGTTCTTC. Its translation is CATIDSYPNNEQFF.

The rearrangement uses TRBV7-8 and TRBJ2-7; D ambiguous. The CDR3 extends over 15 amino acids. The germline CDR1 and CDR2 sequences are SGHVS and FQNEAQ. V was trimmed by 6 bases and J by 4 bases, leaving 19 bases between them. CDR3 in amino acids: CASSLSTGHGYEQYF. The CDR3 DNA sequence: TGTGCCAGCAGTCTATCAACGGGCCACGGTTACGAGCAGTACTTC.

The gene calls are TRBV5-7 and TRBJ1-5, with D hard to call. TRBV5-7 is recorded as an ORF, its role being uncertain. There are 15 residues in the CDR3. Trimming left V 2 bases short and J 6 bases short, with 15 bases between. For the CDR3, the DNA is TGTGCCAGCAGCTTAAGTTCAGGTGATCTTCAGCCCCAGCATTTT. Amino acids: CASSLSSGDLQPQHF.

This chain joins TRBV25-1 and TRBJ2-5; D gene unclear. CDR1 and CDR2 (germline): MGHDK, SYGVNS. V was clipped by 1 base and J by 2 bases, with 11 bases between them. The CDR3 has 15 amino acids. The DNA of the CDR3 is TGTGCCAGCAGTGAATCCCGGATCCTGCAAGAGACCCAGTACTTC. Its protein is CASSESRILQETQYF.

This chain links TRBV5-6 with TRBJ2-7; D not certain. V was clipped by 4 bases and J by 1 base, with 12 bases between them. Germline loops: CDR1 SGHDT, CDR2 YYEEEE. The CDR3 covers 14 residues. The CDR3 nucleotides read TGTGCCAGCAGCGGTTATGCAGTTTCCTACGAGCAGTACTTC. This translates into CASSGYAVSYEQYF.

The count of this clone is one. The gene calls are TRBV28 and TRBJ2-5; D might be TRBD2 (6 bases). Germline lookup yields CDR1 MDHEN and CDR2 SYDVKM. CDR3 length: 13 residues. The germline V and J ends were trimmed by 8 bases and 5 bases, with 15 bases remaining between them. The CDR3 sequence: CASASTSPETQYF. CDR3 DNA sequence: TGTGCCAGCGCTTCGACTAGTCCGGAGACCCAGTACTTC.

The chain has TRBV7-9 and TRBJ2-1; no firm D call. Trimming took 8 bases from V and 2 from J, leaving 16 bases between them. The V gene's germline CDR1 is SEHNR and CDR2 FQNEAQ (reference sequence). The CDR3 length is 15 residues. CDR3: CASRPELGPYNEQFF. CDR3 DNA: TGTGCCAGCCGGCCCGAATTAGGCCCCTACAATGAGCAGTTCTTC.

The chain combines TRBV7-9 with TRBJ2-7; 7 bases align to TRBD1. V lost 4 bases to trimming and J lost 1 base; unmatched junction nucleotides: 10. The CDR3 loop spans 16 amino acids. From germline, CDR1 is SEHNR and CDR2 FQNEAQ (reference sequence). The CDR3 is CASSSRDRDPSYEQYF. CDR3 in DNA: TGTGCCAGCAGCTCGAGAGACAGGGATCCTTCCTACGAGCAGTACTTC.

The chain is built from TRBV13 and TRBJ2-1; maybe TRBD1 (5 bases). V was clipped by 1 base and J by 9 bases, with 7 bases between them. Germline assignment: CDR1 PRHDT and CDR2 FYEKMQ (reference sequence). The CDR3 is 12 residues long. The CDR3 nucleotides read TGTGCCAGCAGCTTAGAGCAGGGTGAGCAGTTCTTC. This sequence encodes CASSLEQGEQFF.

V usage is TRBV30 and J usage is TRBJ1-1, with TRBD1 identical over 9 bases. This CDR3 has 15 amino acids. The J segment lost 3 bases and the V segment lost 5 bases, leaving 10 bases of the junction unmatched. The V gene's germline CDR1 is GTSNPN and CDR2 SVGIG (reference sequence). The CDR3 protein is CAWGRDRAGDTEAFF. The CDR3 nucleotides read TGTGCCTGGGGGAGGGACAGGGCTGGAGACACTGAAGCTTTCTTT.

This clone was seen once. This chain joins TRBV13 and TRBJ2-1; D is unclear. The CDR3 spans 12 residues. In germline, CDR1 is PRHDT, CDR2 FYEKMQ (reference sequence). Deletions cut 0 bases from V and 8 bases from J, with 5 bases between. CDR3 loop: CASSLGLYEQFF. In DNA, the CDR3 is TGTGCCAGCAGCTTAGGGCTCTATGAGCAGTTCTTC.

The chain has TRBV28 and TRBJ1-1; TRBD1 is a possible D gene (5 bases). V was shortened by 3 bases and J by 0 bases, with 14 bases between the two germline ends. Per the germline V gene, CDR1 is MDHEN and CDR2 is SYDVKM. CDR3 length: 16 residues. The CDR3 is CASSFGGSFVNTEAFF. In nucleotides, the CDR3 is TGTGCCAGCAGTTTCGGGGGGAGTTTCGTGAACACTGAAGCTTTCTTT. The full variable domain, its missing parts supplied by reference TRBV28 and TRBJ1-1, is DVKVTQSSRYLVKRTGEKVFLECVQDMDHENMFWYRQDPGLGLRLIYFSYDVKMKEKGDIPEGYSVSREKKERFSLILESASTNQTSMYLCASSFGGSFVNTEAFFGQGTRLTVV.

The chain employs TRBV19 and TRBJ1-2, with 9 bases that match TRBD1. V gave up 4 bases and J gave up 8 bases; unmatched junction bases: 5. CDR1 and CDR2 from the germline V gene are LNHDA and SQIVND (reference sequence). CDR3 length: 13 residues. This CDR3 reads CASSTGTGTGYTF. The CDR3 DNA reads TGTGCCAGTAGTACCGGGACAGGGACCGGCTACACCTTC.

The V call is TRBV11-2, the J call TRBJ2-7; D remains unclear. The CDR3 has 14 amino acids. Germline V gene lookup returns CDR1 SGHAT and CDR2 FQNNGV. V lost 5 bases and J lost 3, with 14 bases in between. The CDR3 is CASSPPNSHYEQYF. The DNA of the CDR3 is TGTGCCAGCAGCCCACCCAACTCGCACTACGAGCAGTACTTC.

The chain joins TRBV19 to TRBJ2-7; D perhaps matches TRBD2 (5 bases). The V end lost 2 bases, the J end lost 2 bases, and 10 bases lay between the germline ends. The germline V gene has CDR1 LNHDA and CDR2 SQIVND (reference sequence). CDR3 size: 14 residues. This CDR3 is CASSISGLAYEQYF. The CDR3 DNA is TGTGCCAGTAGTATAAGCGGTCTAGCCTACGAGCAGTACTTC.

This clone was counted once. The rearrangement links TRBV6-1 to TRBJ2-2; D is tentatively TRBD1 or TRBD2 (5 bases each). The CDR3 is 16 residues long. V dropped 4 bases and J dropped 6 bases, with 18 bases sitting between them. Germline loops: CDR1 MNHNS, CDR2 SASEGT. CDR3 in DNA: TGTGCCAGCAGTGTGCTGGGGCCCCGGGGACCCGGGGAGCTGTTTTTT. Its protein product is CASSVLGPRGPGELFF.

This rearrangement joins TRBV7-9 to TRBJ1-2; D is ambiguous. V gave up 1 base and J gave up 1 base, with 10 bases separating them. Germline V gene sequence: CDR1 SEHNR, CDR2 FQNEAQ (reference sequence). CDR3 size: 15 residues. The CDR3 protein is CASSLGTTINYGYTF. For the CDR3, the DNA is TGTGCCAGCAGCTTAGGGACGACCATTAACTATGGCTACACCTTC.

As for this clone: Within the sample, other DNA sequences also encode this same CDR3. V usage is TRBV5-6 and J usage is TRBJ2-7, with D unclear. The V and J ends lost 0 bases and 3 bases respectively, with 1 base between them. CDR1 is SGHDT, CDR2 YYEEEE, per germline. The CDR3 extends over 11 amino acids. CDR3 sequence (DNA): TGTGCCAGCAGCTTGGGCTACGAGCAGTACTTC. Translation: CASSLGYEQYF.

The CDR3 protein is CASSLSRGSSYEQYF. In DNA, the CDR3 is TGCGCCAGCAGCCTCTCTAGAGGGAGCTCCTACGAGCAGTACTTC. The V call is TRBV4-1, the J call TRBJ2-5; a weak D match, TRBD2 (5 bases). The better agreement between TRBJ2-7 and the DNA end casts doubt on the J call. The CDR3 runs 15 residues. Germline CDR1 reads MGHRA; CDR2 reads YSYEKL.

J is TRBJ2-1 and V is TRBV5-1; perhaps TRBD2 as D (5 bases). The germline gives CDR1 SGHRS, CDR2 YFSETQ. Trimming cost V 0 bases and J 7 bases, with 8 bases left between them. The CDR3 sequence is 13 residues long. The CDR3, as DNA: TGCGCCAGCAGCTTGGGGCGGGCTAATGAGCAGTTCTTC. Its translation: CASSLGRANEQFF.